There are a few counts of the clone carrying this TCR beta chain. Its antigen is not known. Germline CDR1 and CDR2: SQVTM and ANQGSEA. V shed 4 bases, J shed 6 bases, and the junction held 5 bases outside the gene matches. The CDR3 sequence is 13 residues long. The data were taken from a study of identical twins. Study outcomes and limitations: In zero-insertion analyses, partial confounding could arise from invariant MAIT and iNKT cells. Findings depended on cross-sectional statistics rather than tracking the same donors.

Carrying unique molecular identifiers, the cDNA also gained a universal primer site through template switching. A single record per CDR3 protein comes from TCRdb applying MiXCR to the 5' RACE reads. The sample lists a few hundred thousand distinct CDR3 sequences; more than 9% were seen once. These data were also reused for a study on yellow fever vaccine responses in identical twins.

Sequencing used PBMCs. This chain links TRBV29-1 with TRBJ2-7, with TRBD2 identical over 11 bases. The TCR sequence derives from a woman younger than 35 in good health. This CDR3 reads CSVALAGGSEQYF. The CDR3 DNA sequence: TGCAGCGTTGCCCTAGCGGGAGGATCCGAGCAGTACTTC.